The source of this TCR beta chain is a study of cytomegalovirus exposure and HLA in healthy donors (dated by TCRdb to 2016 to 2017). Study-level background: According to a later analysis, the 120 validation repertoires were produced on the same platform as the 700 or so repertoires of the first cohort. A separate validation cohort of about 110 different subjects was used in addition to the roughly 700-subject first cohort. To predict cytomegalovirus infection status, the study brought together high-throughput TCR immunosequencing, statistical association of individual TCRs with disease status, and machine learning. The study was designed to test whether signatures of past pathogen exposure could be identified by cataloging public T cell receptors.

The full study reports these points: A total of around 150 TCR beta chains were listed by the study as associated with cytomegalovirus. A later analysis lacked HLA typing for the validation cohort, so it scored co-occurrence in that cohort across all 120 or so repertoires. In vitro tests confirmed that three of the cytomegalovirus-associated TCR beta chains recognize cytomegalovirus antigens. The authors suggested that the approach could potentially be generalized to other disease states and immunological phenotypes. While some public TCRs were present in many individuals, most TCR sequences turned up only very rarely across donors. In both the original and validation cohorts, the classifier was reported to diagnose cytomegalovirus status with high specificity and sensitivity. In a later analysis, TCRs clustered in the first cohort were found to also tend to co-occur in the 110 or so validation repertoires, with 85% to 95% of cluster scores above 0.

A note on this clone: Its target antigen remains unknown. No qualities accompany the bases; no much larger clone lies one base away.

Library construction relied on the immunoSEQ multiplex PCR assay. On the authors' methods: To diagnose cytomegalovirus status from the catalog of TCR beta chain sequences, a statistical classification framework was built. In TCRdb, the immuneACCESS table is reduced to in-frame sequences with V and J assigned. These tables do not hold every clone; where another copy was compared, an unresolved V gene accounts for under half, and the others remain unexplained. D and trimming come from the DNA, and the V and J calls and clone size come from that table. The sample table holds approximately 110,000 clones, of which about 88% were seen once. The biggest ten clones account for 4% of the sample. Donors formed part of the validation cohort, which comprised about 120 subjects and was distinct from the first cohort of under 850 subjects. Here V drops 8 bases and J drops 8 bases, and the junction holds 10 bases not matched to any gene. The cysteine opens and the phenylalanine closes a CDR3 of 14 amino acids. Only the CDR3 portion is preserved as DNA: 42 bases, with reading frame beginning at the first base. In the germline V gene (reference sequence), CDR1 corresponds to MNHEY and CDR2 to SMNVEV.

Sequencing input: PBMCs. This sequence was found in a woman under 30 in good health and CMV-seropositive. The sequence links TRBV27 to TRBJ2-1; 9 junctional bases match TRBD1. The nucleotide sequence is given as TGTGCCAGCTGTAGACAGGGGGGGATCGATGAGCAGTTCTTC. This is translated as CASCRQGGIDEQFF.